The T cell receptor beta chain described here comes from a study of OX40 agonist ivuxolimab in advanced cancers. Study as a whole: Of mixed ages from about 20 to 90 and averaging around 60 years, the group was about 80% male.

Sequencing used immunoSEQ multiplex PCR; TCRdb keeps in-frame clones, though not all of them. The sample has about 46,000 clones; over 75% are singletons. The germline V and J ends were trimmed by 4 bases and 4 bases, with 13 bases remaining between them. This CDR3 is built from 13 residues. Germline V lookup: CDR1 SQVTM, CDR2 ANQGSEA. The sample in question was CD4+ or CD8+ T cells sorted from blood, obtained in a trial of the OX40 agonist ivuxolimab. This chain connects TRBV29-1 to TRBJ1-2; D is possibly TRBD1 (5 bases). The sequence was obtained from an adult with an advanced solid tumor such as melanoma, head and neck, liver or kidney cancer. CDR3 sequence (DNA): TGCAGCGTTGGAGAAGCGGGGCTCTATGGCTACACCTTC. As protein: CSVGEAGLYGYTF.